This T cell receptor beta chain was identified in a study of T cell responses to AZD1222 COVID-19 vaccine. General study results and limits: Two AZD1222 administrations were followed by greater Spike-specific TCR breadth and depth. Repertoires were sampled only after the peak T cell response. At 160-218 and 743-854, vaccine-associated CD4 TCRs were dominant, and they spanned spike. Possibly, clonal diversity was underestimated; donors were largely white British and included more females.

TCRdb keeps only in-frame clones here, not all; method: immunoSEQ multiplex PCR. The sample holds tens of thousands of clones, approximately 85% seen once. The sample holds a few counts of this clone. The antigen remains undetermined. This specimen consisted of peripheral blood, obtained on day 0 of MenACWY control vaccination. The receptor's source is an adult in good health.

The CDR3 nucleotides are TGTGCCAGCACCGGTGGGGGGGCTAAGTACGAGCAGTACTTC. Protein product: CASTGGGAKYEQYF. The rearrangement links TRBV7-9 to TRBJ2-7; tentative D call: TRBD2 (7 bases). V lost 7 bases and J lost 4, with 17 bases in between. CDR3 length: 14 residues. Germline-derived CDR1 and CDR2 are SEHNR and FQNEAQ (reference sequence).